The sequence of this TCR beta chain was determined in a study of response to subunit inactivated influenza vaccine. General study points: Few new T cells, the authors suggested, are recruited by each seasonal influenza vaccination.

This clonotype was found a few times. Antigen: not known. Germline CDR1 reads SGHTA; CDR2 reads FQGNSA. Trimming shortened V by 6 bases and J by 1 base, and 12 bases separated the two germline ends. The CDR3 length is 14 residues. TCRdb re-derived calls from the RT-PCR reads in MiXCR, one entry per CDR3 protein. The sample has roughly 700,000 distinct CDR3 sequences; approximately 15% are singletons. The TCR sequence derives from a man aged 45-65 years who received an inactivated influenza vaccine. The rearrangement joins TRBV7-2 to TRBJ1-1; a possible D gene is TRBD1 (6 bases). Sequenced material: PBMCs from blood, taken roughly 15 days before vaccination. The CDR3 nucleotides are TGTGCCAGCAGAGGACAGTTGGGGAACACTGAAGCTTTCTTT. Encoded protein: CASRGQLGNTEAFF. Complete variable domain (other parts from reference TRBV7-2 and TRBJ1-1): GAGVSQSPSNKVTEKGKDVELRCDPISGHTALYWYRQSLGQGLEFLIYFQGNSAPDKSGLPSDRFSAERTGGSVSTLTIQRTQQEDSAVYLCASRGQLGNTEAFFGQGTRLTVV.